The 5 T cell receptor beta chains in this list originate from one sample, sequenced in a study of blood T cell repertoires in COVID-19. Clones were sequenced by immunoSEQ multiplex PCR, and TCRdb holds only the in-frame ones, with some missing. The table lists around 280,000 clones, 89% of them singletons. Sequencing was done on a sample of PBMCs or T cells enriched from blood (not recorded which). Receptors originate from a woman in her forties who had recovered from COVID-19.

This clone was observed a few times. V is TRBV29-1 and J is TRBJ1-4; D is unclear. Germline V gene lookup returns CDR1 SQVTM and CDR2 ANQGSEA. The CDR3 has 14 residues. Trimming took 0 bases from V and 2 from J, leaving 7 bases between them. DNA for the CDR3: TGCAGCGTTGAAGATCCCAGGACTAATGAAAAACTGTTTTTT. Protein sequence: CSVEDPRTNEKLFF.

This chain connects TRBV9 to TRBJ2-2; D gene unclear. V dropped 4 bases and J dropped 6 bases, with 13 bases sitting between them. The CDR3 sequence is 14 residues long. CDR1 is SGDLS, CDR2 YYNGEE, per germline. The DNA of the CDR3 is TGTGCCAGCAGCTTCCCTCCAGCGCCCGGGGAGCTGTTTTTT. Protein: CASSFPPAPGELFF.

The J gene is TRBJ1-6, the V gene TRBV6-5; no reliable D call. This CDR3 comprises 14 residues. Trimming shortened V by 8 bases and J by 7 bases, and 15 bases separated the two germline ends. Germline loops: CDR1 MNHEY, CDR2 SVGAGI. CDR3 DNA sequence: TGTGCCAGCGCCCCGGGGAACCAAAATTCACCCCTCCACTTT. This sequence encodes CASAPGNQNSPLHF.

The chain has TRBV30 and TRBJ1-5, with D unclear. The CDR3 contains 13 residues. Germline lookup yields CDR1 GTSNPN and CDR2 SVGIG (reference sequence). V was cut by 4 bases and J by 7 bases, with 14 bases left in between. The CDR3 region has the DNA TGTGCCTGGACTAGGAGGAGTGGCCAGCCCCAGCATTTT. Translation gives CAWTRRSGQPQHF.

A note on this clone: A read error may be the cause here, since a much bigger clone is one base away. This sample also contains other DNA sequences that code for the same CDR3. The chain recombines TRBV2 with TRBJ1-3; tentative D call: TRBD1 (6 bases). The V end lost 3 bases, the J end lost 0 bases, and 9 bases lay between the germline ends. The length of the CDR3 is 15 residues. Germline V gives CDR1 SNHLY, CDR2 FYNNEI. CDR3 sequence reads: CASSEDRFSGNTIYF. As DNA, the CDR3 is TGTGCCAGCAGTGAGGACAGATTCTCTGGAAACACCATATATTTT.